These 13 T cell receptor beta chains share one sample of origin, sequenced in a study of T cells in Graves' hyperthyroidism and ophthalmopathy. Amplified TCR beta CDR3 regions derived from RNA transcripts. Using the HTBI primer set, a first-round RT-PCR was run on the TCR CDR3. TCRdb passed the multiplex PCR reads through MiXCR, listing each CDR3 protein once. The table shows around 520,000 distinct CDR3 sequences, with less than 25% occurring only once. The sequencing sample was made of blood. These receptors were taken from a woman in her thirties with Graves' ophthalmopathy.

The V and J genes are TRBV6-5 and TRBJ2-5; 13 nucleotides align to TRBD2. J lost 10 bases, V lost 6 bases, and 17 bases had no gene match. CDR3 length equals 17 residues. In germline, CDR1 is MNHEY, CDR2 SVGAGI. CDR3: CASSSSGLAGAMVDQYF. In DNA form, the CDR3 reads TGTGCCAGCAGCTCCTCCGGACTAGCGGGGGCAATGGTGGACCAGTACTTC.

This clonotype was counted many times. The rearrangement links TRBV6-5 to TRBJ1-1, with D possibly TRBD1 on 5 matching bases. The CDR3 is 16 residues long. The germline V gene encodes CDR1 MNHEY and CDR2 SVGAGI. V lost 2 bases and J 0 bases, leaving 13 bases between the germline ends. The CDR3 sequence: CASSYGSQGMNTEAFF. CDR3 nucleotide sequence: TGTGCCAGCAGTTACGGGTCCCAGGGTATGAACACTGAAGCTTTCTTT.

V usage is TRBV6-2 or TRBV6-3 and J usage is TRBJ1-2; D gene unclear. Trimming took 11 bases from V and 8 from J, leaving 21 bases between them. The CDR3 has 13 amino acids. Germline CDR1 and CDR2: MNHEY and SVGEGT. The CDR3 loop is CAASSSVGSGYTF. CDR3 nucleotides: TGTGCCGCCAGCAGTTCAGTTGGTTCGGGCTACACCTTC.

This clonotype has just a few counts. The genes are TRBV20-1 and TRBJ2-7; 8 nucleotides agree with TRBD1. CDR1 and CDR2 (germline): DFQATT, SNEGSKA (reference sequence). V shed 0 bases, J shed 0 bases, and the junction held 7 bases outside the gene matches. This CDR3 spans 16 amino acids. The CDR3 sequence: CSARDGRRGRSYEQYF. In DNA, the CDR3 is TGCAGTGCTAGAGATGGGCGCAGGGGGCGCTCCTACGAGCAGTACTTC.

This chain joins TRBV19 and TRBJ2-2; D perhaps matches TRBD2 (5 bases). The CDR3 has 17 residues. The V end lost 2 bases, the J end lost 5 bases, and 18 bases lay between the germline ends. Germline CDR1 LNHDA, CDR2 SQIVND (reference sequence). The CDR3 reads CASSIISAGPRTGELFF. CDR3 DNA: TGTGCCAGTAGTATAATCTCTGCGGGCCCCCGTACCGGGGAGCTGTTTTTT.

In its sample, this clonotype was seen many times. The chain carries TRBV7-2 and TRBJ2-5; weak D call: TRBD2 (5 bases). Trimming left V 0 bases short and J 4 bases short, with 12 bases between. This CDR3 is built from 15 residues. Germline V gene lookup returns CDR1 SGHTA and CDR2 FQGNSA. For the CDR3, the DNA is TGTGCCAGCAGCTTAGCGCGAAGCGGAGGAGAGACCCAGTACTTC. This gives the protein CASSLARSGGETQYF.

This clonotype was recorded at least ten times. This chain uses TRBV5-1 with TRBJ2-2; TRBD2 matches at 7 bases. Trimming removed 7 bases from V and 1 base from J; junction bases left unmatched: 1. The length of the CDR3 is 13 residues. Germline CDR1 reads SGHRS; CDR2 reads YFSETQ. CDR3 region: CASRGVNTGELFF. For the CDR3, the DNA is TGCGCCAGCCGGGGGGTGAACACCGGGGAGCTGTTTTTT.

CDR3: CASSNTGTYTEAFF. CDR3 in DNA: TGTGCCAGCAGTAATACCGGGACCTACACTGAAGCTTTCTTT. The chain has TRBV28 and TRBJ1-1, with D perhaps TRBD1 (5 bases). Per germline, CDR1 MDHEN and CDR2 SYDVKM. Between the trimmed V and J ends, which lost 5 bases and 3 bases, there was a span of 13 bases. This CDR3 spans 14 amino acids.

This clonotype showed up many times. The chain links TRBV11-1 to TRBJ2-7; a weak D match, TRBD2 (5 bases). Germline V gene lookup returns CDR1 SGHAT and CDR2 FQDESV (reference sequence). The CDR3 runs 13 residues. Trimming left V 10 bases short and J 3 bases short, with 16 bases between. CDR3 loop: CATEGRPSYEQYF. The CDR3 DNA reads TGTGCCACCGAGGGCAGGCCGAGCTACGAGCAGTACTTC.

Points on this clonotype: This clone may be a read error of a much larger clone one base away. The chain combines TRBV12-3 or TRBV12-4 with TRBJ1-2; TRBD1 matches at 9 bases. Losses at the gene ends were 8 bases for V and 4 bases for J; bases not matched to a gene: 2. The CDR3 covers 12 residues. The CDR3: CASGTGTYGYTF. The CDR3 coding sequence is TGTGCCAGCGGGACAGGGACCTATGGCTACACCTTC.

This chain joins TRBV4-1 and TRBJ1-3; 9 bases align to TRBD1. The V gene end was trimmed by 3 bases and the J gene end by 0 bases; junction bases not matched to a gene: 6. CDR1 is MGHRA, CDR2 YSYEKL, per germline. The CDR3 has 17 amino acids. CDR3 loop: CASSQNDRGFSGNTIYF. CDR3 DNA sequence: TGCGCCAGCAGCCAGAATGACAGGGGGTTCTCTGGAAACACCATATATTTT.

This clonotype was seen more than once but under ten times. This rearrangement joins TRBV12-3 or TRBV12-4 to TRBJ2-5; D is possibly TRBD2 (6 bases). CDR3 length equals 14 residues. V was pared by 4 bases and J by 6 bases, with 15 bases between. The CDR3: CASSSNAGRKTQYF. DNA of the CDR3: TGTGCCAGCAGTTCAAACGCGGGAAGGAAGACCCAGTACTTC.

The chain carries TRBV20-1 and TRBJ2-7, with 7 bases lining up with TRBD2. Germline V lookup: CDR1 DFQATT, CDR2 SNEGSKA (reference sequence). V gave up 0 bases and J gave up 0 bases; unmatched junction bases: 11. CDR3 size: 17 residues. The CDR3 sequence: CSARDLGRAGSSYEQYF. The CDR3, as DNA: TGCAGTGCTAGAGATCTGGGTCGAGCGGGGAGCTCCTACGAGCAGTACTTC.